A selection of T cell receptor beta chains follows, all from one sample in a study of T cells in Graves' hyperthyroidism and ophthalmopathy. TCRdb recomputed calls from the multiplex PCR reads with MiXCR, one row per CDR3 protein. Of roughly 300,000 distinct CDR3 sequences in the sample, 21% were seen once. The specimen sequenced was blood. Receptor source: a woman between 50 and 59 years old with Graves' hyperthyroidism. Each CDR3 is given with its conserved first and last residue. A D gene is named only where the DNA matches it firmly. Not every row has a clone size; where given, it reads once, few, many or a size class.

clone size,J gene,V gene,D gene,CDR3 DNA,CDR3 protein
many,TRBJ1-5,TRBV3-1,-,TGTGCCAGCAGCAAAGGGACAAATAGCAATCAGCCCCAGCATTTT,CASSKGTNSNQPQHF
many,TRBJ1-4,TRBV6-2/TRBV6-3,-,TGTGCCAGCAACAAGATTGCAACTAATGAAAAACTGTTTTTT,CASNKIATNEKLFF
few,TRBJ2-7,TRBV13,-,TGTGCCAGCAGCAGCGGGACAGCTCCCAACTCGCAGTACTTC,CASSSGTAPNSQYF
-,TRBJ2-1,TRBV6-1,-,TGTGCCAGCAGCCCCCTCGGCTCCTACAATGAGCAGTTCTTC,CASSPLGSYNEQFF
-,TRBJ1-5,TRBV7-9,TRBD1,TGTGCCAGCAGCGCAGGGGGGAGAGGTCAGCCCCAGCATTTT,CASSAGGRGQPQHF
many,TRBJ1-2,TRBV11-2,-,TGTGCCAGCAGCCCCCAACCAGGAGGCAACTATGGCTACACCTTC,CASSPQPGGNYGYTF
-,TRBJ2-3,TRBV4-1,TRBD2,TGCGCCAGCAGCCAAGGACTAGCGGGAGTTTCAGATACGCAGTATTTT,CASSQGLAGVSDTQYF
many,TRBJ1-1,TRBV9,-,TGTGCCAGCAGCGTAGTTCCGGATAACACTGAAGCTTTCTTT,CASSVVPDNTEAFF
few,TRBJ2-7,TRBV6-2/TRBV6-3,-,TGTGCCAGCAGTTCCAACCCTACCTACGAGCAGTACTTC,CASSSNPTYEQYF
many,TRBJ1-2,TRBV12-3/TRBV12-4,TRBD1,TGTGCCAGCACCACGGGACAGCCGAACTATGGCTACACCTTC,CASTTGQPNYGYTF
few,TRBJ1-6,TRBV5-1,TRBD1,TGCGCCAGCAGCTTGGGGACAGGGACTAATTCACCCCTCCACTTT,CASSLGTGTNSPLHF
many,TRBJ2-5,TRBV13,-,TGTGCCAGCAGCTCCCGGGACACCCGCGCGGAGACCCAGTACTTC,CASSSRDTRAETQYF
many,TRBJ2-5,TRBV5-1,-,TGCGCCAGCAGCTTGGAAGGGGGGGGACGAGAGACCCAGTACTTC,CASSLEGGGRETQYF
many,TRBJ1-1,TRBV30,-,TGTGCCTGGAGTGTAAAGAACACTGAAGCTTTCTTT,CAWSVKNTEAFF
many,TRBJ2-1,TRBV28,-,TGTGCCAGCAGCTCGCCGGGAGCCCTTATCCGGGGTGAGCAGTTCTTC,CASSSPGALIRGEQFF
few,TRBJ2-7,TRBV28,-,TGTGCCAGCAGTTTATTCTACTACGAGCAGTACTTC,CASSLFYYEQYF
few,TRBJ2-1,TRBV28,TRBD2,TGTGCCAGCAAGAACGGGGGGGGAAACTACAATGAGCAGTTCTTC,CASKNGGGNYNEQFF
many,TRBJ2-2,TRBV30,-,TGTGCCTGGAGTGTAGGGCTAGTGGGAACCGGGGAGCTGTTTTTT,CAWSVGLVGTGELFF
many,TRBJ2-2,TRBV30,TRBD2,TGTGCCTGGAGTCCCGCCGGGACTAGCGGACACACCGGGGAGCTGTTTTTT,CAWSPAGTSGHTGELFF
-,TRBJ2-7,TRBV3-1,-,TGTGCCAGCAGCCAAGACCCTGCAGGGAGCTCCTACGAGCAGTACTTC,CASSQDPAGSSYEQYF
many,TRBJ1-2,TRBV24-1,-,TGTGCCACCAGTGATTTGATGGCTGGCTACACCTTC,CATSDLMAGYTF
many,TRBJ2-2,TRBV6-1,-,TGTGCCAGCAGTGACAGGGCTGGAGCCGGGGAGCTGTTTTTT,CASSDRAGAGELFF
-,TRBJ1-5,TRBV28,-,TGTGCCAGCAACTGGGGATATCAGCCCCAGCATTTT,CASNWGYQPQHF
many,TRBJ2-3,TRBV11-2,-,TGTGCCAGCAGTACGACATATAACACAGATACGCAGTATTTT,CASSTTYNTDTQYF